This paragraph covers one T cell receptor (beta chain) sequence. What it binds is not known. The junction had 7 bases not matched to a gene; V was cut back by 5 bases and J by 2 bases. The CDR3 is made up of 17 amino acids. CDR1 is SGHVS and CDR2 is FQNEAQ in the germline V gene. These data come from a study of cytomegalovirus exposure and HLA in healthy donors. Study context: Falling in the Caucasian-associated ancestry cluster were 80% to 90% of 350 to 400 genotyped donors. Study-level results: Accounts indicate the classifier identified cytomegalovirus status with strong specificity and sensitivity.

A multiplex PCR was run with 60 Vbeta primers and 13 Jbeta primers. Here immunoSEQ multiplex PCR was the method, and the copy in TCRdb shows in-frame clones only, minus some. Of about 120,000 clones in the sample, about three quarters were seen once. The chain has TRBV7-8 and TRBJ2-1; TRBD2 agrees at 12 bases. The sequence was collected from a woman aged 25 to 45 in good health and CMV-seropositive. Sequenced: PBMCs. Here the CDR3 DNA reads TGTGCCAGCAGCCCCAGGACTAGCGGGGCCCCCTACAATGAGCAGTTCTTC. It codes for CASSPRTSGAPYNEQFF.